The 11 T cell receptor beta chains listed next were all sequenced from one sample in a study of shared clonotypes between healthy human individuals. Naive CD8 populations comprised CD45RO-negative cells positively selected for CCR7, excluding terminally differentiated effector memory CD45RA+ cells. The protocol was immunoSEQ multiplex PCR, while the TCRdb copy is restricted to in-frame clones and leaves out a portion. The repertoire holds about 2.2 million clones, with roughly 93% as singletons. Sequenced: naive CD8+ T cells from PBMCs. All receptors come from a man younger than 35 in good health. Some clones in this sample may be carry-over from other donors' samples.

The CDR3 is CASSPSRAGNTGELFF. The CDR3 coding sequence is TGTGCCAGCTCACCCTCCCGGGCAGGGAACACCGGGGAGCTGTTTTTT. V gene TRBV18 combines with J gene TRBJ2-2; no clear D gene. The V and J ends lost 3 bases and 1 base respectively, with 12 bases between them. The CDR3 runs to 16 residues. Looked up from germline, CDR1 is KGHSH and CDR2 is LQKENI.

Regarding this clone: The same CDR3 arises from other DNA sequences in this sample as well. The chain uses TRBV5-6 and TRBJ1-1; unclear D gene. The CDR3 has 13 amino acids. Trimming removed 0 bases from V and 4 bases from J, with 7 bases in between. The germline V gene encodes CDR1 SGHDT and CDR2 YYEEEE. The CDR3 is CASSLGQTTEAFF. The CDR3 nucleotides are TGTGCCAGCAGCTTGGGGCAGACCACTGAAGCTTTCTTT.

To note about this clone: This sample also contains other DNA sequences that code for the same CDR3. The chain links TRBV28 to TRBJ2-2, with D possibly called TRBD1 or TRBD2 (5 bases each). The germline V gene has CDR1 MDHEN and CDR2 SYDVKM. Trimming shortened V by 3 bases and J by 2 bases, and 10 bases separated the two germline ends. There are 15 residues in the CDR3. This chain's CDR3 is CASSFGTTNTGELFF. DNA for the CDR3: TGTGCCAGCAGTTTTGGGACGACCAACACCGGGGAGCTGTTTTTT.

Note on this clone: Additional DNA sequences in this sample encode the identical CDR3. CDR3 nucleotides: TGTGCCAGCAGCCCCGGGACCTACGAGCAGTACTTC. Translating it yields CASSPGTYEQYF. The chain links TRBV5-6 to TRBJ2-7, with D maybe TRBD2 (5 bases). The V end was cut by 4 bases, the J end by 2 bases, with 7 bases between. Germline CDR1 and CDR2: SGHDT and YYEEEE. The CDR3 covers 12 residues.

The rearrangement links TRBV4-3 to TRBJ2-7; D may be TRBD1 or TRBD2 (6 bases each). CDR1 is LGHNA and CDR2 is YSLEER in the germline V gene. V lost 4 bases and J 5 bases, leaving 18 bases between the germline ends. The CDR3 totals 15 residues. The CDR3, as DNA: TGCGCCAGCAGCCCCGGGAGCAGGGGAACCCACGAGCAGTACTTC. This sequence encodes CASSPGSRGTHEQYF.

The chain recombines TRBV2 with TRBJ2-5; D may be TRBD1 (5 bases). With 10 bases removed from V and 1 base from J, the gap between germline ends came to 19 bases. The CDR3 sequence is 15 residues long. The V gene's germline CDR1 is SNHLY and CDR2 FYNNEI. DNA of the CDR3: TGTGCCATTCTCCACAGGACGTACTTCCAAGAGACCCAGTACTTC. It yields the protein CAILHRTYFQETQYF.

This clone appeared a single time. The rearrangement links TRBV5-1 to TRBJ1-5, with D unresolved. Trimming stripped 2 bases from V and 1 base from J, with 13 bases between. The germline gives CDR1 SGHRS, CDR2 YFSETQ. The CDR3 contains 16 residues. CDR3 amino acids: CASSLSGPWSNQPQHF. The CDR3 DNA reads as TGCGCCAGCAGCTTATCCGGACCCTGGAGCAATCAGCCCCAGCATTTT.

The V and J genes are TRBV29-1 and TRBJ2-1; 10 positions match TRBD1. Germline CDR1 and CDR2: SQVTM and ANQGSEA. The CDR3 has 15 residues. Losses at the gene ends were 1 base for V and 4 bases for J; bases not matched to a gene: 4. CDR3 nucleotides: TGCAGCGTTGAAGGGGGACAGGGGCGATACAATGAGCAGTTCTTC. Residues: CSVEGGQGRYNEQFF.

This chain connects TRBV27 to TRBJ2-7; D may correspond to TRBD1 or TRBD2 (6 bases each). Trimming shortened V by 1 base and J by 3 bases, and 13 bases separated the two germline ends. The CDR3 totals 15 residues. The V gene's germline CDR1 is MNHEY and CDR2 SMNVEV (reference sequence). The DNA for the CDR3 is TGTGCCAGCAGTTTATTCACGGGGGCACTCTACGAGCAGTACTTC. Protein sequence: CASSLFTGALYEQYF.

This clone came up once. The chain joins TRBV6-5 to TRBJ2-7; D remains unclear. Germline-derived CDR1 and CDR2 are MNHEY and SVGAGI. The CDR3 runs 15 residues. The V gene lost 3 bases and the J gene lost 3 bases, with 15 bases spanning the gap. CDR3 sequence reads: CASSYLAETIYEQYF. In nucleotides, the CDR3 is TGTGCCAGCAGTTATCTGGCGGAGACGATCTACGAGCAGTACTTC.

The rearrangement joins TRBV6-6 to TRBJ2-3, with D possibly being TRBD1 or TRBD2 (5 bases each). Germline V gives CDR1 MNHNY, CDR2 SVGAGI (reference sequence). The CDR3 length is 15 residues. V lost 6 bases and J 2 bases, leaving 15 bases between the germline ends. DNA of the CDR3: TGTGCCAGCAGCTCACCGGGACGGACCACAGATACGCAGTATTTT. It yields the protein CASSSPGRTTDTQYF.